This T cell receptor (beta chain) was profiled in a study of Graves' ophthalmopathy and Graves' hyperthyroidism. CDR1 WSHSY and CDR2 SAAADI come from the germline V gene. The CDR3 spans 13 residues. V dropped 7 bases and J dropped 3 bases, with 10 bases sitting between them. Amplification of the TCR beta CDR3 regions used RNA transcripts (as template). HTBI primers primed a first-round RT-PCR, and a second-round multiplex PCR followed. Each CDR3 protein gets one entry after TCRdb re-called the multiplex PCR reads with MiXCR. The repertoire has 680,000 or so distinct CDR3 sequences, about a fifth of them found once; the top ten carry about 6.6%. This clonotype was picked up many times.

The sequenced sample consisted of peripheral blood. The clonotype comes from a woman between 18 and 29 years old with stable Graves' hyperthyroidism. Some clones in this sample may be carry-over from other donors' samples. The V call is TRBV10-2, the J call TRBJ1-5; D uncertain. As DNA, the CDR3 is TGCGCCAGCACCGTAACAAACAATCAGCCCCAGCATTTT. Residues: CASTVTNNQPQHF.